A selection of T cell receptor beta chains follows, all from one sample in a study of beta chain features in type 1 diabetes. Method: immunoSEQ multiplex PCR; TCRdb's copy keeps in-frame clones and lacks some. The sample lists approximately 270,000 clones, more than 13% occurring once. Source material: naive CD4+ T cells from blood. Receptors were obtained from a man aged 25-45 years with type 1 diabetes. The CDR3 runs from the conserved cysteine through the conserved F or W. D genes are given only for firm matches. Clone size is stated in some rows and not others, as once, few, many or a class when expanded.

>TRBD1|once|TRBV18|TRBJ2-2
CASSPNRGNTGELFF
TGTGCCAGCTCACCAAACAGGGGGAACACCGGGGAGCTGTTTTTT
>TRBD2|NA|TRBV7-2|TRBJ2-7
CASTPSSGRVTYEQYF
TGTGCCAGCACCCCTTCTAGCGGGAGGGTTACCTACGAGCAGTACTTC
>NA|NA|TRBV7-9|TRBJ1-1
CASSLRSRVGHTEAFF
TGTGCCAGCAGCCTTCGGTCGAGGGTCGGGCACACTGAAGCTTTCTTT
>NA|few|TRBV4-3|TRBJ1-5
CASSQEGEQPQHF
TGCGCCAGCAGCCAAGAAGGGGAACAGCCCCAGCATTTT
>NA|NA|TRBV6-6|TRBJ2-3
CASRVYRRTSTDTQYF
TGTGCCAGCAGGGTGTACAGGAGAACTAGCACAGATACGCAGTATTTT
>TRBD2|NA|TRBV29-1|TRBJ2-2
CSVPGLAGSGELFF
TGCAGCGTTCCCGGACTAGCGGGATCCGGGGAGCTGTTTTTT
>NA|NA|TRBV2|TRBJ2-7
CASSGASRHEQYF
TGTGCCAGCAGTGGTGCTAGCAGGCATGAGCAGTACTTC
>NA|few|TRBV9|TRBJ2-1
CASSVDLSGSGYYNEQFF
TGTGCCAGCAGCGTAGATTTGAGTGGTAGCGGTTACTACAATGAGCAGTTCTTC
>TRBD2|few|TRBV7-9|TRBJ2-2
CASSPGLAEGGELFF
TGTGCCAGCAGTCCGGGACTAGCGGAGGGCGGGGAGCTGTTTTTT
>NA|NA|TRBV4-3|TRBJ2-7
CASSQDHGYSYEQYF
TGCGCCAGCAGCCAAGATCATGGGTACAGCTACGAGCAGTACTTC
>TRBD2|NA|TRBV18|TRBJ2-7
CASSRGTSPTYEQYF
TGTGCCAGCTCACGAGGGACTAGCCCCACCTACGAGCAGTACTTC
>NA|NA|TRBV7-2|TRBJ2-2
CASSLGTNTGELFF
TGTGCCAGCAGCTTAGGGACAAACACCGGGGAGCTGTTTTTT
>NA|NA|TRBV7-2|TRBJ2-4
CASSLSIAKNIQYF
TGTGCCAGCAGCTTATCCATAGCCAAAAACATTCAGTACTTC
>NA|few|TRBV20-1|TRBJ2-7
CSVERGNEQYF
TGCAGTGTCGAGAGGGGGAACGAGCAGTACTTC
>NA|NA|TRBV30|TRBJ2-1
CAWSSGVSEQFF
TGTGCCTGGAGTTCAGGGGTATCTGAGCAGTTCTTC
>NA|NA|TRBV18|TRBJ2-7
CASSPYSLDEQYF
TGTGCCAGCTCACCTTACTCCTTGGACGAGCAGTACTTC
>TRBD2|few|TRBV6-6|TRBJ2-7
CASSTARGEQYF
TGTGCCAGCAGTACCGCGCGGGGGGAGCAGTACTTC
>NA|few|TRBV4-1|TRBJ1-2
CASSRWAGVSDYGYTF
TGCGCCAGCAGCCGCTGGGCAGGGGTTTCGGACTATGGCTACACCTTC
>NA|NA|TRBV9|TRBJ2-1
CASSVRDSYNEQFF
TGTGCCAGCAGCGTAAGGGACTCTTACAATGAGCAGTTCTTC
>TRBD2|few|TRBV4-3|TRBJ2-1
CASSQARTSWYNEQFF
TGCGCCAGCAGCCAAGCTAGGACTAGTTGGTACAATGAGCAGTTCTTC
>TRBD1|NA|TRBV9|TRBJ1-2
CASSGIPQGRAGYTF
TGTGCCAGCAGCGGTATACCACAGGGGCGCGCTGGCTACACCTTC
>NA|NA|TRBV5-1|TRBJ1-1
CASSLGPWDLRGEAFF
TGCGCCAGCAGCTTGGGCCCTTGGGACCTGCGGGGTGAAGCTTTCTTT
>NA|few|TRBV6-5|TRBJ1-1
CASNRARTATEAFF
TGTGCCAGCAACCGAGCTCGGACAGCCACTGAAGCTTTCTTT
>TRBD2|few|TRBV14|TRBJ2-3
CASSQAIRGGDPDTQYF
TGTGCCAGCAGCCAAGCCATTCGGGGAGGGGACCCAGATACGCAGTATTTT
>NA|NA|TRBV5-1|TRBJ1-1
CASTPFAGTSEAFF
TGCGCCAGCACCCCTTTCGCGGGAACCTCTGAAGCTTTCTTT
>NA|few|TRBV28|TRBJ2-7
CASSLPLGSYEQYF
TGTGCCAGCAGTTTACCTCTAGGCTCCTACGAGCAGTACTTC
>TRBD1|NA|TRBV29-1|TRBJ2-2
CSVDRGSSTGELFF
TGCAGCGTCGACAGGGGAAGTTCCACCGGGGAGCTGTTTTTT
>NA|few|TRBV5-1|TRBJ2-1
CASSLRGGNEQFF
TGCGCCAGCAGCTTGAGGGGCGGCAATGAGCAGTTCTTC
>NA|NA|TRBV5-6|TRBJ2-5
CASSLQETQYF
TGTGCCAGCAGCCTGCAAGAGACCCAGTACTTC
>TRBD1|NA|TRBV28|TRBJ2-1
CASSVQGLEQFF
TGTGCCAGCAGTGTACAGGGGCTTGAGCAGTTCTTC
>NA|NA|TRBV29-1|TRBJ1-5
CSAKQQDDQPQHF
TGCAGCGCCAAACAACAGGACGATCAGCCCCAGCATTTT
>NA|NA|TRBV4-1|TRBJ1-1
CASSRRQIMNTEAFF
TGCGCCAGCAGCCGAAGACAGATCATGAACACTGAAGCTTTCTTT
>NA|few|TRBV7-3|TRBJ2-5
CASSPGHQETQYF
TGTGCCAGCAGCCCCGGACATCAAGAGACCCAGTACTTC
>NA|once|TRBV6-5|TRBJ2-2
CASSSSFGTGELFF
TGTGCCAGCAGTTCTAGCTTCGGCACCGGGGAGCTGTTTTTT
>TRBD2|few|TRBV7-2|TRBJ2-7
CASSLEGLASYEQYF
TGTGCCAGCAGCTTAGAAGGACTAGCCTCCTACGAGCAGTACTTC
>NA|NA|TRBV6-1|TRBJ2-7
CASSQQRVSSYEQYF
TGTGCCAGCAGTCAACAGAGGGTGTCTTCCTACGAGCAGTACTTC
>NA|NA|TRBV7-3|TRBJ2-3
CASSVGTDFSGTQYF
TGTGCCAGCAGCGTGGGAACGGACTTCTCCGGTACGCAGTATTTT
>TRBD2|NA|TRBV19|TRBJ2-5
CASSAGGGSKTQYF
TGTGCCAGTAGCGCGGGTGGCGGGAGCAAGACCCAGTACTTC
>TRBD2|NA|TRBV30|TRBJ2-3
CAWSRLAGWADTQYF
TGTGCCTGGAGTAGACTAGCGGGATGGGCAGATACGCAGTATTTT
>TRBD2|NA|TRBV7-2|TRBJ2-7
CASTLTTSVYYEQYF
TGTGCCAGCACCCTTACTACTAGCGTATACTACGAGCAGTACTTC
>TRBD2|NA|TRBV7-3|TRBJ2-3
CASSPLLAGGTDTQYF
TGTGCCAGCAGCCCACTATTAGCGGGAGGCACAGATACGCAGTATTTT
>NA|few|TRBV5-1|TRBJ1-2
CASSLGQDNYGYTF
TGCGCCAGCAGCTTGGGACAGGATAACTATGGCTACACCTTC
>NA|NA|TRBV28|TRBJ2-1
CASRQDYNEQFF
TGTGCCAGCAGACAGGACTACAATGAGCAGTTCTTC
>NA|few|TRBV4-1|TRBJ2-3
CASSQDGRRNTQYF
TGCGCCAGCAGCCAAGATGGGAGGAGGAATACGCAGTATTTT
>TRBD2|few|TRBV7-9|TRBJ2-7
CASSFRGRPTYEQYF
TGTGCCAGCAGCTTCCGCGGGAGGCCAACCTACGAGCAGTACTTC
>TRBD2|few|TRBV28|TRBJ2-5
CASTRLAGYQETQYF
TGTGCCAGCACCCGACTAGCGGGTTACCAAGAGACCCAGTACTTC
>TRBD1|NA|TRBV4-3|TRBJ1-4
CGSSQDWGTGVPLNHEKLFF
TGCGGCAGCAGCCAAGATTGGGGGACAGGGGTTCCCCTTAACCATGAAAAACTGTTTTTT
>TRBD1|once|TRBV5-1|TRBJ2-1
CASSFGWGQVNEQFF
TGCGCCAGCAGCTTTGGTTGGGGACAGGTCAATGAGCAGTTCTTC
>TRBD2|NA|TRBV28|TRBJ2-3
CASSSPGGDTQYF
TGTGCCAGCAGTTCCCCCGGGGGGGATACGCAGTATTTT
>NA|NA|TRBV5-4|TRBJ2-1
CASSSRVFNEQFF
TGTGCCAGCAGCTCTCGGGTCTTCAATGAGCAGTTCTTC
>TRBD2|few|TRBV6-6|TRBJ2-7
CASSQPGLAGALYF
TGTGCCAGCAGTCAACCCGGACTAGCGGGAGCCCTGTACTTC
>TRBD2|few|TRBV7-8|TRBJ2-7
CASSRLAGEGYEQYF
TGTGCCAGCAGCCGACTAGCGGGAGAGGGGTACGAGCAGTACTTC
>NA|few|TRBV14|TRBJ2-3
CASSQFVETSTDTQYF
TGTGCCAGCAGCCAATTCGTCGAGACTAGCACAGATACGCAGTATTTT
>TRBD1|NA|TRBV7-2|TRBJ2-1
CASGQGTYNEQFF
TGTGCCAGCGGACAGGGGACCTACAATGAGCAGTTCTTC
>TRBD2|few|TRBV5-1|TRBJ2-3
CASSPGLAVTDTQYF
TGCGCCAGCAGCCCGGGACTAGCGGTCACAGATACGCAGTATTTT
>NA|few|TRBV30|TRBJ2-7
CAWSGVSYEQYF
TGTGCCTGGAGTGGCGTTTCCTACGAGCAGTACTTC